This passage covers 15 T cell receptor beta chains from one sample sequenced in a study of blood T cell repertoires in COVID-19. Only in-frame clones appear in the TCRdb table, and some are missing; sequencing was by immunoSEQ multiplex PCR. The sample carries approximately 340,000 clones, more than 70% recorded once. Specimen: peripheral blood. The receptor source for this set is a man aged 25-40 years with active or convalescent COVID-19.

The J gene is TRBJ2-7, the V gene TRBV19; 8 positions match TRBD2. Germline lookup yields CDR1 LNHDA and CDR2 SQIVND (reference sequence). The CDR3 consists of 13 residues. After removal of 8 bases from V and 0 bases from J, the junction contained 3 bases not matched to a gene. The CDR3 sequence is CASEGTSSYEQYF. In DNA form, the CDR3 reads TGTGCCAGTGAGGGGACTAGCTCCTACGAGCAGTACTTC.

This clone was seen a few times. The J gene is TRBJ2-7, the V gene TRBV18; maybe TRBD1 (5 bases). CDR1 is KGHSH and CDR2 is LQKENI in the germline V gene. The length of the CDR3 is 13 residues. The germline V and J ends were trimmed by 4 bases and 6 bases, with 13 bases remaining between them. In nucleotides, the CDR3 is TGTGCCAGCTCACTAATACAGGTTTCCGAGCAGTACTTC. This codes for CASSLIQVSEQYF.

V usage is TRBV7-3 and J usage is TRBJ2-4; tentative D call: TRBD1 (6 bases). Germline CDR1 reads SGHTA; CDR2 reads FQGTGA. The CDR3 totals 13 residues. V was trimmed by 6 bases and J by 6 bases, leaving 12 bases between them. The CDR3 loop reads CASSYDRRNIQYF. The CDR3 DNA sequence: TGTGCCAGCAGTTACGACAGGCGAAACATTCAGTACTTC.

The chain employs TRBV18 and TRBJ2-7, with TRBD2 identical over 9 bases. This CDR3 region has 16 residues. J gave up 0 bases and V 4 bases, and 7 bases lay outside the gene matches. Germline-derived CDR1 and CDR2 are KGHSH and LQKENI. The CDR3 protein is CASSLLHSGSSYEQYF. In DNA form, the CDR3 reads TGTGCCAGCTCACTACTCCATAGCGGGAGCTCCTACGAGCAGTACTTC.

This clone was seen only a few times. V is TRBV7-9 and J is TRBJ2-5, with D possibly TRBD2 on 5 matching bases. The CDR3 length is 17 residues. The V end lost 5 bases, the J end lost 2 bases, and 21 bases lay between the germline ends. Germline V lookup: CDR1 SEHNR, CDR2 FQNEAQ (reference sequence). This chain's CDR3 is CASSLGLSQGYQETQYF. The CDR3 DNA reads TGTGCCAGCAGCCTTGGACTTAGCCAAGGGTATCAAGAGACCCAGTACTTC.

The V call is TRBV28, the J call TRBJ2-7; D not resolved. CDR3 length: 15 residues. Germline assignment: CDR1 MDHEN and CDR2 SYDVKM. V was trimmed by 5 bases and J by 3 bases, leaving 17 bases between them. Here the CDR3 reads CASSPPVAIVYEQYF. The CDR3 region has the DNA TGTGCCAGCAGTCCCCCGGTTGCCATTGTCTACGAGCAGTACTTC.

Comments on this clone: The same CDR3 is also encoded by other DNA sequences in this sample. This sequence joins TRBV5-1 and TRBJ2-1; D gene ambiguous. The CDR3 extends over 15 amino acids. Germline-derived CDR1 and CDR2 are SGHRS and YFSETQ. With 4 bases removed from V and 0 bases from J, the gap between germline ends came to 11 bases. The CDR3 DNA reads as TGCGCCAGCAGCCCCGACTCATCCTCCTACAATGAGCAGTTCTTC. Its translation is CASSPDSSSYNEQFF.

The chain is built from TRBV7-8 and TRBJ2-3, with a weak D call TRBD2 (5 bases). Germline V gene lookup returns CDR1 SGHVS and CDR2 FQNEAQ. The CDR3 spans 16 residues. Trimming shortened V by 1 base and J by 3 bases, and 14 bases separated the two germline ends. The CDR3 bases are TGTGCCAGCAGCTTAGTCGGGCGGGCAGAGACAGATACGCAGTATTTT. It translates to CASSLVGRAETDTQYF.

The rearrangement links TRBV25-1 to TRBJ2-3, with TRBD2 identical over 7 bases. J gave up 4 bases and V 8 bases, and 6 bases lay outside the gene matches. CDR3 length equals 13 residues. Germline CDR1 reads MGHDK; CDR2 reads SYGVNS. DNA for the CDR3: TGTGCCAGCGGGAGGGCCGGTCCAGATACGCAGTATTTT. Protein product: CASGRAGPDTQYF.

The chain carries TRBV5-6 and TRBJ1-3; D uncertain. Between the trimmed V and J ends, which lost 4 bases and 2 bases, there was a span of 10 bases. The CDR3 spans 14 residues. The germline V gene has CDR1 SGHDT and CDR2 YYEEEE. CDR3 sequence: CASSLRRPGNTIYF. In DNA form, the CDR3 reads TGTGCCAGCAGCCTCAGGCGCCCTGGAAACACCATATATTTT.

This clone was detected once. The rearrangement uses TRBV10-2 and TRBJ2-3, with TRBD1 matching over 7 bases. Trimming took 7 bases from V and 12 from J; bases not matched to a gene: 10. The CDR3 length is 12 residues. Per the germline V gene, CDR1 is WSHSY and CDR2 is SAAADI. Here the CDR3 reads CASKDRAPTQYF. In DNA form, the CDR3 reads TGCGCCAGCAAAGACAGGGCTCCCACACAGTATTTT.

This clone was seen only once. This sequence joins TRBV5-1 and TRBJ2-1; unclear D gene. The germline gives CDR1 SGHRS, CDR2 YFSETQ. Trimming stripped 0 bases from V and 4 bases from J, with 14 bases between. The CDR3 length is 16 residues. CDR3 sequence reads: CASSLVYRHRYNEQFF. In DNA, the CDR3 is TGCGCCAGCAGCTTGGTGTACAGACATCGTTACAATGAGCAGTTCTTC.

This clone was seen once. The V gene is TRBV7-2, the J gene TRBJ2-6; 10 bases map to TRBD1. The CDR3 has 17 amino acids. Germline V CDR1 and CDR2: SGHTA, FQGNSA. The ends lost 5 bases at V and 4 bases at J; junction bases unmatched: 8. CDR3 DNA sequence: TGTGCCAGCAGCCTCCTCGGGACAGGGGCCGGGGCCAACGTCCTGACTTTC. Translating gives CASSLLGTGAGANVLTF.

The genes are TRBV14 and TRBJ2-2, with 9 bases fitting TRBD2. The V gene's germline CDR1 is SGHDN and CDR2 FVKESK. The CDR3 sequence is 18 residues long. The V segment lost 4 bases and the J segment 0 bases; nucleotides outside the gene matches: 9. The CDR3 DNA reads TGTGCCAGCAGCCCCTTGGTAGCGGGGGCCTCGAACACCGGGGAGCTGTTTTTT. This sequence encodes CASSPLVAGASNTGELFF.

The DNA for the CDR3 is TGTGCCAGCTCAGACACCGCCGGCACTGAAGCTTTCTTT. Translated, it gives CASSDTAGTEAFF. The chain is built from TRBV18 and TRBJ1-1; D not resolved. The CDR3 sequence is 13 residues long. Per the germline V gene, CDR1 is KGHSH and CDR2 is LQKENI. V lost 5 bases to trimming and J lost 4 bases, with 11 bases between them.